These 20 T cell receptor beta chains originate from one sample sequenced in a study of T cell responses to AZD1222 COVID-19 vaccine. The protocol was immunoSEQ multiplex PCR, while the TCRdb copy is restricted to in-frame clones and leaves out a portion. In the table there are about 270,000 clones, roughly 93% of which are singletons. Sample: peripheral blood, taken 28 days after the second AZD1222 dose. The receptors come from an adult who received the AZD1222 COVID-19 vaccine.

J is TRBJ1-3 and V is TRBV28, with a possible D match to TRBD1 (5 bases). Trimming took 7 bases from V and 4 from J, leaving 20 bases between them. CDR1 is MDHEN, CDR2 SYDVKM, per germline. CDR3 length: 16 amino acids. The CDR3 DNA reads TGTGCCAGCAACCCTCGCTCGGGCAGGGCAGGAAACACCATATATTTT. Protein product: CASNPRSGRAGNTIYF.

The chain couples TRBV5-6 to TRBJ2-6; D possibly uses TRBD1 or TRBD2 (7 bases each). The CDR3 is made up of 13 amino acids. V dropped 4 bases and J dropped 13 bases, with 15 bases sitting between them. Germline V gene data show CDR1 as SGHDT and CDR2 as YYEEEE. Written as DNA, the CDR3 is TGTGCCAGCAGCCAGGGGGGGCCCTCGGTCCTGACTTTC. It specifies CASSQGGPSVLTF.

V usage is TRBV18 and J usage is TRBJ2-3, with 8 positions matching TRBD2. With V trimmed by 1 base and J by 5 bases, 5 bases remained unmatched. Germline V gene lookup returns CDR1 KGHSH and CDR2 LQKENI. The CDR3 is 15 amino acids. CDR3 region: CASSPRTGGLDTQYF. The CDR3 nucleotides are TGTGCCAGCTCACCACGGACGGGGGGGCTAGATACGCAGTATTTT.

The chain has TRBV9 and TRBJ1-1; D unclear. Germline CDR1 SGDLS, CDR2 YYNGEE. This CDR3 has 15 amino acids. V was trimmed by 4 bases and J by 5 bases, leaving 18 bases between them. The CDR3 region is CASSTRHTGLTEAFF. CDR3 nucleotides: TGTGCCAGCAGCACCCGACATACGGGTCTAACTGAAGCTTTCTTT.

This clone was seen many times. The V and J genes are TRBV11-2 and TRBJ1-3; tentative D call: TRBD1 (5 bases). The germline V gene has CDR1 SGHAT and CDR2 FQNNGV. V lost 5 bases and J 0 bases, leaving 11 bases between the germline ends. The CDR3 is 15 amino acids. This CDR3 is CASSRLDISGNTIYF. The CDR3 bases are TGTGCCAGCAGCCGCTTGGACATCTCTGGAAACACCATATATTTT. The full variable domain, completed using reference TRBV11-2 and TRBJ1-3, is EAGVAQSPRYKIIEKRQSVAFWCNPISGHATLYWYQQILGQGPKLLIQFQNNGVVDDSQLPKDRFSAERLKGVDSTLKIQPAKLEDSAVYLCASSRLDISGNTIYFGEGSWLTVV.

The chain uses TRBV6-2 or TRBV6-3 and TRBJ1-5; a possible D gene is TRBD1 (5 bases). This CDR3 is built from 15 residues. V gave up 2 bases and J gave up 1 base, with 9 bases separating them. The V gene's germline CDR1 is MNHEY and CDR2 SVGEGT. The CDR3: CASSYERGSNQPQHF. The CDR3 DNA sequence: TGTGCCAGCAGTTACGAACGGGGGAGCAATCAGCCCCAGCATTTT.

The rearrangement joins TRBV5-1 to TRBJ1-1; the D is unclear. V was cut by 5 bases and J by 4 bases, with 18 bases left in between. Per germline, CDR1 SGHRS and CDR2 YFSETQ. The CDR3 consists of 15 residues. The CDR3 DNA follows: TGCGCCAGCAGTCAAACAACTAGCAAGACCACTGAAGCTTTCTTT. Protein product: CASSQTTSKTTEAFF.

This clone has just one count. The genes are TRBV5-5 and TRBJ1-2, with 8 bases identical to TRBD1. Germline V gene lookup returns CDR1 SGHKS and CDR2 YYEKEE (reference sequence). The CDR3 spans 15 residues. The V gene end was trimmed by 1 base and the J gene end by 8 bases; junction bases not matched to a gene: 10. This chain's CDR3 is CASSLFPPGGDGYTF. CDR3 sequence (DNA): TGTGCCAGCAGCTTGTTCCCCCCAGGGGGCGACGGCTACACCTTC.

V is TRBV2 and J is TRBJ2-3; D is undetermined. This CDR3 contains 12 residues. Germline CDR1 is SNHLY and CDR2 is FYNNEI. The V gene lost 6 bases and the J gene lost 4 bases, with 8 bases spanning the gap. In DNA form, the CDR3 reads TGTGCCAGCAGAATCGCCCCAGATACGCAGTATTTT. It codes for CASRIAPDTQYF.

The V call is TRBV29-1, the J call TRBJ2-3; TRBD1 matches 9 bases. The length of the CDR3 is 15 residues. With 5 bases clipped from V and 0 bases from J, the junction kept 6 bases outside the gene matches. CDR1 and CDR2 (germline): SQVTM, ANQGSEA. CDR3 DNA sequence: TGCAGCGTTACGGGACAGGGTTCTAGCACAGATACGCAGTATTTT. It specifies CSVTGQGSSTDTQYF.

The chain carries TRBV7-6 and TRBJ2-1; weak D call: TRBD2 (7 bases). This CDR3 spans 16 amino acids. Deletions cut 4 bases from V and 1 base from J, with 14 bases between. From germline, CDR1 is SGHVS and CDR2 FNYEAQ. CDR3 region: CASSSRGRGSYNEQFF. The CDR3 nucleotides read TGTGCCAGCAGCTCAAGGGGGAGGGGATCCTACAATGAGCAGTTCTTC.

This clone was counted a few times. V is TRBV30 and J is TRBJ2-1; TRBD2 matches at 13 bases. Germline V gene data show CDR1 as GTSNPN and CDR2 as SVGIG (reference sequence). This CDR3 is 15 amino acids long. V dropped 2 bases and J dropped 6; count of bases not matched to a gene: 4. The CDR3: CAWSPGLAGSNEQFF. CDR3 in DNA: TGTGCCTGGAGTCCGGGACTAGCGGGATCCAATGAGCAGTTCTTC.

V usage is TRBV7-9 and J usage is TRBJ2-1; D is perhaps TRBD1 or TRBD2 (5 bases each). This CDR3 is 10 amino acids long. CDR1 and CDR2 from the germline V gene are SEHNR and FQNEAQ (reference sequence). V was cut by 4 bases and J by 10 bases, with 5 bases left in between. For the CDR3, the DNA is TGTGCCAGCAGCTGGGACGAGCAGTTCTTC. Its translation: CASSWDEQFF.

The rearrangement joins TRBV19 to TRBJ1-1; TRBD1 might be the D (6 bases). The germline CDR1 and CDR2 sequences are LNHDA and SQIVND (reference sequence). V lost 5 bases to trimming and J lost 4 bases, with 14 bases between them. The CDR3 runs to 14 residues. The CDR3 reads CASSLQGRGTEAFF. Here the CDR3 DNA reads TGTGCCAGTAGTCTACAGGGAAGGGGCACTGAAGCTTTCTTT.

V and J are TRBV2 and TRBJ1-6; maybe TRBD1 (6 bases). Per germline, CDR1 SNHLY and CDR2 FYNNEI. The CDR3 consists of 16 residues. V was clipped by 7 bases and J by 0 bases, with 13 bases between them. This chain's CDR3 is CASNGGPSSYNSPLHF. The CDR3 bases are TGTGCCAGCAATGGGGGCCCGAGCTCCTATAATTCACCCCTCCACTTT.

This clone showed up just once. This chain joins TRBV2 and TRBJ2-1; the match to TRBD2 covers 7 bases. The germline gives CDR1 SNHLY, CDR2 FYNNEI. The CDR3 extends over 14 amino acids. J gave up 0 bases and V 8 bases, and 4 bases lay outside the gene matches. The CDR3 is CASGRERSYNEQFF. The CDR3 DNA reads as TGTGCCAGCGGGAGGGAACGCTCCTACAATGAGCAGTTCTTC. Full variable domain (missing parts from reference TRBV2 and TRBJ2-1): EPEVTQTPSHQVTQMGQEVILRCVPISNHLYFYWYRQILGQKVEFLVSFYNNEISEKSEIFDDQFSVERPDGSNFTLKIRSTKLEDSAMYFCASGRERSYNEQFFGPGTRLTVL.

The chain employs TRBV28 and TRBJ2-2; 7 nucleotides match TRBD2. The V gene end was trimmed by 6 bases and the J gene end by 1 base; junction bases not matched to a gene: 5. This CDR3 region has 15 residues. CDR1 is MDHEN and CDR2 is SYDVKM in the germline V gene. CDR3 residues: CASRGTIVNTGELFF. The CDR3 nucleotides are TGTGCCAGCAGGGGGACTATCGTGAACACCGGGGAGCTGTTTTTT.

The table lists this clone with a few counts. The chain joins TRBV25-1 to TRBJ1-2; D remains ambiguous. The CDR3 has 12 amino acids. From germline, CDR1 is MGHDK and CDR2 SYGVNS. V lost 3 bases and J lost 7, with 9 bases in between. In DNA form, the CDR3 reads TGTGCCAGCAGTGATCGAGGGTTTGGCTACACCTTC. This codes for CASSDRGFGYTF.

The rearrangement uses TRBV7-8 and TRBJ2-7, with a tentative D call TRBD2 (6 bases). This CDR3 has 12 residues. From germline, CDR1 is SGHVS and CDR2 FQNEAQ. The V end was cut by 9 bases, the J end by 3 bases, with 12 bases between. The DNA of the CDR3 is TGTGCCAGTTCGCGGCGGGGCTACGAGCAGTACTTC. Translating gives CASSRRGYEQYF.

The chain recombines TRBV5-8 with TRBJ2-2; D remains unclear. CDR1 and CDR2 from the germline V gene are SGHTS and YDEGEE. The CDR3 length is 14 residues. With 4 bases removed from V and 4 bases from J, the gap between germline ends came to 11 bases. Here the CDR3 reads CASSRSVGTGELFF. In DNA form, the CDR3 reads TGTGCCAGCAGCCGGTCGGTCGGCACCGGGGAGCTGTTTTTT.